The sample holds a few counts of the clone carrying this TCR beta chain. The PCR had 60 Vbeta and 13 Jbeta primers. Profiling relied on immunoSEQ multiplex PCR, and the TCRdb table lists in-frame clones only, not all of them. The sample holds about 25,000 clones, approximately 70% seen once. These data originate in a study of cytomegalovirus exposure and HLA in healthy donors. This CDR3 is built from 14 residues. Germline V CDR1 and CDR2: GTSNPN, SVGIG (reference sequence). The chain joins TRBV30 to TRBJ1-2; a possible D gene is TRBD1 (6 bases). The sequencing input was PBMCs. The origin of this receptor is a woman in her forties or fifties in good health and CMV-seronegative. DNA for the CDR3: TGTGTGCCCAGGGGCGTACATTGGCCAGGGTGGGACACCTTC. This encodes CVPRGVHWPGWDTF.